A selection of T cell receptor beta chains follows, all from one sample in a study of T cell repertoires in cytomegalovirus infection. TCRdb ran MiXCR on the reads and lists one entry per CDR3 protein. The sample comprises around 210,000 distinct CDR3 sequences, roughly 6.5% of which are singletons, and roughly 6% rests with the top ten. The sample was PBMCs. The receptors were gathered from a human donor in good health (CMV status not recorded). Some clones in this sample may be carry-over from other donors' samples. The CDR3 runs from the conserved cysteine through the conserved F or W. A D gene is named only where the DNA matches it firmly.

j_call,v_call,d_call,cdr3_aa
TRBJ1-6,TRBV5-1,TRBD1,CASSEGQSNSPLHF
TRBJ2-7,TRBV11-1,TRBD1,CASSRTRTGTYEQYF
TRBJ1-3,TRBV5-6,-,CASSPPRGIGNTIYF
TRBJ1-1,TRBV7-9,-,CASSSSGGTEAFF
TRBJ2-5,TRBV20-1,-,CSAKDVETQYF
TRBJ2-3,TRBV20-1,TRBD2,CSASTGGGFTDTQYF
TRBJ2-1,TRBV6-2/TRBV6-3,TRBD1,CASSDLTGGDEQFF
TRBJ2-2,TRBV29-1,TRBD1,CSVEQGAGELFF
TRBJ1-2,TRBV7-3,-,CASSQGRGYGYTF
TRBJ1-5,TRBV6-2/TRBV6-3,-,CASSYVGRNQPQHF
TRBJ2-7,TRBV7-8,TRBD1,CASSLVGTGVYEQYF
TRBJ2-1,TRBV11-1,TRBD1,CASSPRDSNNEQFF
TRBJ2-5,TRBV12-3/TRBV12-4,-,CASSLDRSGTQYF
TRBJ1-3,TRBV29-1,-,CSTGQGGNTIYF
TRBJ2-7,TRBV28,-,CASRDWQGRTYEQYF
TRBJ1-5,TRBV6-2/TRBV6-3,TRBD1,CASRRQGVGNQPQHF
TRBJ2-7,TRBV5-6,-,CASSLTGPRPLEQYF
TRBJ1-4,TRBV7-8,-,CASSFRDIEKLFF
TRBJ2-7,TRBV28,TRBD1,CASSHPGQGGGEQYF
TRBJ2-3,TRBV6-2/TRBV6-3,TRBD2,CASRTDIAGRSTDTQYF
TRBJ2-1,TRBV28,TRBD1,CASSFLGTGGFNEQFF
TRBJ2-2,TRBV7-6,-,CASSFDGIPTGELFF
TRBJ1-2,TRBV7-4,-,CASSSIFKGVDYGYTF
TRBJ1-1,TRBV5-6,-,CASRSQSWNTEAFF
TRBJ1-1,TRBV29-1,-,CSVAPGANTEAFF
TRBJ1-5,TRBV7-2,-,CASGGTNQPQHF
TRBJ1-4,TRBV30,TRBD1,CAWSKNRGAEKLFF
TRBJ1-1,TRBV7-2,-,CASRGLGEGTEAFF
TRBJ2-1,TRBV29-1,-,CSVGPTTSYNEQFF
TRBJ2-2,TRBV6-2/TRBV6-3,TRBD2,CASGILAGRGELFF
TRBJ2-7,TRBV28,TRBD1,CASSLSYGTGAYEQYF
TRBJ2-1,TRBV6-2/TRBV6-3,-,CASSYGGTYYNEQFF
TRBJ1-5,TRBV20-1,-,CSARGASGNQPQHF
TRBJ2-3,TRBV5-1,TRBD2,CASSSGLAGGQPSTDTQYF
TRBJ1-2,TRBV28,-,CASIADLGQGSGYTF
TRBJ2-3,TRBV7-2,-,CASSPRGRSTDTQYF
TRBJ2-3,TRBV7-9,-,CASNQGQSTDTQYF
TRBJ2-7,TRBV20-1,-,CSARVGTYEQYF
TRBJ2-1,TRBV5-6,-,CASRGPQGTNNEQFF
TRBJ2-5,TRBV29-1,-,CSVEDTGAKETQYF